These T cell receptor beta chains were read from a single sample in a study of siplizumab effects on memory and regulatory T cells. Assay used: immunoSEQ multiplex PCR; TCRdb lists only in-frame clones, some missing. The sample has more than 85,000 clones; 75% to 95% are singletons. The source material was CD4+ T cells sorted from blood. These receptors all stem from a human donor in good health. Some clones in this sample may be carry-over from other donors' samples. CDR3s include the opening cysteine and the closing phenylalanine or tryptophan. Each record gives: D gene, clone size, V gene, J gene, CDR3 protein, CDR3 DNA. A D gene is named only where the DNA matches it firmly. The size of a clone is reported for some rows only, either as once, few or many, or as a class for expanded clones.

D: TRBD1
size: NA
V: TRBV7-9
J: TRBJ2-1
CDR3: CASSLAGTVPNEQFF
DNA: TGTGCCAGCAGCTTAGCCGGGACAGTCCCCAATGAGCAGTTCTTC

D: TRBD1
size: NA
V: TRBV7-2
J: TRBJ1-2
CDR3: CASNLGTGVDYGYTF
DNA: TGTGCCAGCAACCTAGGTACAGGGGTTGACTATGGCTACACCTTC

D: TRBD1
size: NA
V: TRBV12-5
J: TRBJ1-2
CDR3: CASGPIQGNYGYTF
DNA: TGTGCTAGTGGCCCTATACAGGGGAACTATGGCTACACCTTC

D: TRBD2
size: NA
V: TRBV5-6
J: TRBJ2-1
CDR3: CASSRIAGLAGGYNEQFF
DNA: TGTGCCAGCAGCCGCATCGCGGGACTAGCGGGAGGCTACAATGAGCAGTTCTTC

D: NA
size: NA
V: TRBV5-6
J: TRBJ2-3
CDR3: CASSLRGGYTDTQYF
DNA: TGTGCCAGCAGCTTGAGGGGCGGCTACACAGATACGCAGTATTTT

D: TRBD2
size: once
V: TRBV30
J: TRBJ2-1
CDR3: CAWKLAGVRGEQFF
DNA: TGTGCCTGGAAGCTAGCGGGAGTAAGGGGCGAGCAGTTCTTC

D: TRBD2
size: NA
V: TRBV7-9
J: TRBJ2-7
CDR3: CASSLSSGSSYEQYF
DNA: TGTGCCAGCAGCTTAAGTAGCGGGAGTTCGTACGAGCAGTACTTC

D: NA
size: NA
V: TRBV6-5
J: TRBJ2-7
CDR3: CASRRLASYEQYF
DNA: TGTGCCAGCCGAAGACTGGCAAGCTACGAGCAGTACTTC

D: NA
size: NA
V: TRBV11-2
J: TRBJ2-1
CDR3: CASSDSGGGTYNEQFF
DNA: TGTGCCAGCAGCGATAGTGGGGGCGGCACCTACAATGAGCAGTTCTTC

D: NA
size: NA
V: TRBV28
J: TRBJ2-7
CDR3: CASRDAYEQYF
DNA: TGTGCCAGCAGAGACGCCTACGAGCAGTACTTC

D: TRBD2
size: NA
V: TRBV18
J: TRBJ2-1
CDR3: CASSRGLTSGRYNEQFF
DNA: TGTGCCAGCTCACGCGGGTTAACTAGCGGGAGATACAATGAGCAGTTCTTC

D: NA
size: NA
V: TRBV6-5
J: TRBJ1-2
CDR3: CASSYAGVNGYTF
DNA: TGTGCCAGCAGTTACGCCGGGGTTAACGGCTACACCTTC

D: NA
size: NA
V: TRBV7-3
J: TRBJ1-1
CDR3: CATRARWDTEAFF
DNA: TGTGCCACCCGTGCGAGGTGGGACACTGAAGCTTTCTTT

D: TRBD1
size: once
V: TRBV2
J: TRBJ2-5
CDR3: CASRPDRGSLETQYF
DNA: TGTGCCAGCAGACCGGACAGGGGGTCACTCGAGACCCAGTACTTC

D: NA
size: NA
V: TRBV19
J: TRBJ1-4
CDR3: CASTGRTNEKLFF
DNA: TGTGCCAGTACAGGGCGAACTAATGAAAAACTGTTTTTT

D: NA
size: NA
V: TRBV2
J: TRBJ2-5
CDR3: CATSGRGETQYF
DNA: TGTGCCACTTCGGGACGGGGCGAGACCCAGTACTTC

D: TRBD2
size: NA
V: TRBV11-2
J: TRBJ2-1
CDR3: CASSLMAGLARYNEQFF
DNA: TGTGCCAGCAGCTTAATGGCTGGACTAGCGAGATACAATGAGCAGTTCTTC

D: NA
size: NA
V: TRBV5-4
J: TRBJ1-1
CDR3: CASSLDRGVSEAFF
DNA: TGTGCCAGCAGCTTGGACCGAGGGGTCTCTGAAGCTTTCTTT

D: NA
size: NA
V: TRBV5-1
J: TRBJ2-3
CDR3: CASSRGVEADTQYF
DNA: TGCGCCAGCAGCAGAGGGGTTGAGGCAGATACGCAGTATTTT

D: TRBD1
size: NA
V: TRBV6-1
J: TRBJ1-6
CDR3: CASRTGNSPLHF
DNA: TGTGCCAGCAGGACAGGGAATTCGCCCCTCCACTTT

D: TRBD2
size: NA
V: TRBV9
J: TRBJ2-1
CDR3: CASSVAGLAGLDEQFF
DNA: TGTGCCAGCAGCGTTGCCGGACTAGCGGGACTGGATGAGCAGTTCTTC

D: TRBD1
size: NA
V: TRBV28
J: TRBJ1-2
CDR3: CASSGGQGAYGYTF
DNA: TGTGCCAGCAGTGGTGGACAGGGGGCGTACGGCTACACCTTC

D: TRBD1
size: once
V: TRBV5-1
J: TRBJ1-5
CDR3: CASSSGTENQPQHF
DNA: TGCGCCAGCAGCTCAGGGACAGAGAATCAGCCCCAGCATTTT

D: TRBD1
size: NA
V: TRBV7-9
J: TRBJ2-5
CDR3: CASSIGTGGETQYF
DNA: TGTGCCAGCAGTATCGGGACAGGAGGGGAGACCCAGTACTTC

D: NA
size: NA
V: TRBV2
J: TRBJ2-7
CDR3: CASSKATGISPYEQYF
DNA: TGTGCCAGCAGCAAGGCCACAGGGATTAGTCCCTACGAGCAGTACTTC

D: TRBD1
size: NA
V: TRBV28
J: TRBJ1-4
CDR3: CASLSRQGDEKLFF
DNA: TGTGCCAGCCTATCCCGACAGGGGGATGAAAAACTGTTTTTT

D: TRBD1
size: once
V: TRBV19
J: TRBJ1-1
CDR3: CASSKGQGHTEAFF
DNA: TGTGCCAGTAGTAAGGGACAGGGGCACACTGAAGCTTTCTTT

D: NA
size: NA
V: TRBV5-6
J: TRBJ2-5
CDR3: CASSLGTAETQYF
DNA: TGTGCCAGCAGCTTGGGAACAGCAGAGACCCAGTACTTC

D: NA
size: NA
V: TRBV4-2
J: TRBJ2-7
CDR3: CASSQGWQVSSYEQYF
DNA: TGTGCCAGCAGCCAAGGCTGGCAGGTGAGCTCCTACGAGCAGTACTTC

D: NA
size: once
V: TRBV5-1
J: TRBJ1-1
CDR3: CASSLAGAGEAFF
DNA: TGCGCCAGCAGCTTGGCAGGGGCTGGTGAAGCTTTCTTT

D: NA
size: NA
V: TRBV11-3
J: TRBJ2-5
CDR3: CASSFGLKEKETQYF
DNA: TGTGCCAGCAGCTTTGGGTTAAAGGAAAAAGAGACCCAGTACTTC

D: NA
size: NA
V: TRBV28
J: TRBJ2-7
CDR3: CASSRTGSLTYEQYF
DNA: TGTGCCAGCAGCCGAACAGGATCTCTGACCTACGAGCAGTACTTC

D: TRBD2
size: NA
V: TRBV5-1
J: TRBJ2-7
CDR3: CASSLALAGDNYEQYF
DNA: TGCGCCAGCAGCTTGGCCCTAGCGGGAGACAACTACGAGCAGTACTTC